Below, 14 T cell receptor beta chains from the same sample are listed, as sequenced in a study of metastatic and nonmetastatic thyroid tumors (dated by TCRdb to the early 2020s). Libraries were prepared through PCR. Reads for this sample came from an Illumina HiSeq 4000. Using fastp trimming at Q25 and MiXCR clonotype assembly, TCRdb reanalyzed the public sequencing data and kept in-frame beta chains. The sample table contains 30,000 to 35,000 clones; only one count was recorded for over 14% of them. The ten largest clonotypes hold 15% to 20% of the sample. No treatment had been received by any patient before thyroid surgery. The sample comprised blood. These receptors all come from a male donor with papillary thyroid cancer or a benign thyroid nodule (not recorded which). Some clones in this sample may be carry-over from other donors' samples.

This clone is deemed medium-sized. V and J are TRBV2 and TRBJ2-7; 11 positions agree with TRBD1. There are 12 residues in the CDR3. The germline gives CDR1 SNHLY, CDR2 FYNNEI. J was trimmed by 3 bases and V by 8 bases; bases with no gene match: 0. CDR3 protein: CASGTGGYEQYF. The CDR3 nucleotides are TGTGCCAGCGGGACAGGGGGCTACGAGCAGTACTTC. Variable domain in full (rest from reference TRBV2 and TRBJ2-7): EPEVTQTPSHQVTQMGQEVILRCVPISNHLYFYWYRQILGQKVEFLVSFYNNEISEKSEIFDDQFSVERPDGSNFTLKIRSTKLEDSAMYFCASGTGGYEQYFGPGTRLTVT.

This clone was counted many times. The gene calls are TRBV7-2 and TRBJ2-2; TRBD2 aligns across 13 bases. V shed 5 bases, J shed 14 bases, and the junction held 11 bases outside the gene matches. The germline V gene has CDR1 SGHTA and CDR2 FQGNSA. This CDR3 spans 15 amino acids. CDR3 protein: CASSRGTSGTWGLFF. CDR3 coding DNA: TGTGCCAGCAGCCGGGGGACTAGCGGGACCTGGGGACTGTTTTTT.

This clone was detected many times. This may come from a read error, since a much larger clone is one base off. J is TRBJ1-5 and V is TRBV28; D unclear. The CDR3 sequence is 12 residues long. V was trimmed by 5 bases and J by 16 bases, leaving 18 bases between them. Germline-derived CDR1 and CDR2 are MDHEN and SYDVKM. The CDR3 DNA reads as TGTGCCAGCAGTCCCTCCCAGCGGGCTGATCATTTT. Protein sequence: CASSPSQRADHF.

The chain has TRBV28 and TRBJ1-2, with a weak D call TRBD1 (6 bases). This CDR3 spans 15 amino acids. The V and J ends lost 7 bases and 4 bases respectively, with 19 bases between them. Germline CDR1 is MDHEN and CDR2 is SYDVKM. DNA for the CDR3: TGTGCCAGCAATTTGGGAACAGGGCGATTCTATGGCTACACCTTC. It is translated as CASNLGTGRFYGYTF.

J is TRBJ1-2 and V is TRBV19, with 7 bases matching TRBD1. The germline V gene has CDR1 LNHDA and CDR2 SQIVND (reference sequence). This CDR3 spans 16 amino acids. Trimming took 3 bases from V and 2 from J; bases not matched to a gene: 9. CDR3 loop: CASSIWDRPKNYGYTF. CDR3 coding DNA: TGTGCCAGTAGTATCTGGGACAGACCTAAAAACTATGGCTACACCTTC.

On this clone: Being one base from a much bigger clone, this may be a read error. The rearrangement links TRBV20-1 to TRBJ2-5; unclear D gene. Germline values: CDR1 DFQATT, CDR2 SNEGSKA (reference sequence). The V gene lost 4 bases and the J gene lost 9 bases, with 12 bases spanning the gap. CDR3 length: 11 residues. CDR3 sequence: CSAKPIISQYF. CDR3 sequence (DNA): TGCAGTGCTAAGCCGATAATTTCCCAGTACTTC.

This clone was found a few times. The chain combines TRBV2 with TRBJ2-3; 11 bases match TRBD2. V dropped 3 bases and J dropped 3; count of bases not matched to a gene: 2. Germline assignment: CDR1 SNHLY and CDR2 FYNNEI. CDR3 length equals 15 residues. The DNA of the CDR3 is TGTGCCAGCAGTGATAGCGGGGGGGCTACAGATACGCAGTATTTT. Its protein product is CASSDSGGATDTQYF. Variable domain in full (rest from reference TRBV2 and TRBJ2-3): EPEVTQTPSHQVTQMGQEVILRCVPISNHLYFYWYRQILGQKVEFLVSFYNNEISEKSEIFDDQFSVERPDGSNFTLKIRSTKLEDSAMYFCASSDSGGATDTQYFGPGTRLTVL.

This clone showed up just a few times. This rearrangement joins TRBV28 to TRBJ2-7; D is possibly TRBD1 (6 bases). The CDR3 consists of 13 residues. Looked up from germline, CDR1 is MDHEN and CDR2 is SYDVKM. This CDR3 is CASSVGASFEQYV. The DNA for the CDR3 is TGTGCCAGCAGTGTGGGGGCCTCCTTCGAGCAGTACGTC.

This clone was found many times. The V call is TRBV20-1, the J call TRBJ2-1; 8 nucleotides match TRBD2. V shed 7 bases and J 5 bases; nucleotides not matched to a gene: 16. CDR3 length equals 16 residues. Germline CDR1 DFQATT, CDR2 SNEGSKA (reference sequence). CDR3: CSVGREDPLPNNEQFF. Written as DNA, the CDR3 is TGCAGTGTAGGGCGGGAGGATCCCTTGCCGAACAATGAGCAGTTCTTC.

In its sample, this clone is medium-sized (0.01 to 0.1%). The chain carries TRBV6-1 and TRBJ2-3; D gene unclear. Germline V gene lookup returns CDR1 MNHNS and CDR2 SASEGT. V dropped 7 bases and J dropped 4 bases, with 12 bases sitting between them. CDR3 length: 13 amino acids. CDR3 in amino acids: CASTDPIADTQYF. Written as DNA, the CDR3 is TGTGCCAGCACCGATCCTATCGCAGATACGCAGTATTTT.

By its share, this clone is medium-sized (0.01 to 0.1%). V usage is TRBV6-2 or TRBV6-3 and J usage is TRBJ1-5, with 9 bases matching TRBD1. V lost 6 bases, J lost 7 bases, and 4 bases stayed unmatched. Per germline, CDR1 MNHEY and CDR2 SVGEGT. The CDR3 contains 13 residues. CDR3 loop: CASRWDRAQPQHF. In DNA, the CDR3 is TGTGCCAGCAGATGGGACAGGGCCCAGCCCCAGCATTTT.

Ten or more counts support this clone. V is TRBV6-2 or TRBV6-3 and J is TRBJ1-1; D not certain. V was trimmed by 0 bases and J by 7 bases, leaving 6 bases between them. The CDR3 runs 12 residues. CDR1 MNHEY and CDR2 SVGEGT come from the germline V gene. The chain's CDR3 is CASSYSTREAFF. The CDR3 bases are TGTGCCAGCAGTTACTCCACCCGTGAAGCTTTCTTT.

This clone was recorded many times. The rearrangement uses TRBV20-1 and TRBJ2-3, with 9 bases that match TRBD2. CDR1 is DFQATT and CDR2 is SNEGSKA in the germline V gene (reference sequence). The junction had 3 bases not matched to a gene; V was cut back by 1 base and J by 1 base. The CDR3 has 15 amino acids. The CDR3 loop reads CSARARTSGTDTQYF. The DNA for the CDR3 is TGCAGTGCTAGAGCTAGGACTAGCGGCACAGATACGCAGTATTTT.

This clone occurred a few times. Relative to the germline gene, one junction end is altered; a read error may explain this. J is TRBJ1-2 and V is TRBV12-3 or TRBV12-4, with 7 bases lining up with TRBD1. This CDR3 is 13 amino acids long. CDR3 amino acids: CASIPGQDYGYSF. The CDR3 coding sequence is TGTGCCAGCATCCCCGGACAGGACTATGGCTACAGCTTC.